A selection of T cell receptor beta chains follows, all from one sample in a study of T cells in tuberculosis. Measured with immunoSEQ multiplex PCR; TCRdb has only the in-frame clones, and not every one. The table lists tens of thousands of clones, roughly nine tenths of them singletons. The sample here was PBMCs, taken at tuberculosis diagnosis. These receptors all stem from an adult with tuberculosis. Some clones in this sample may be carry-over from other donors' samples. Each CDR3 is given without its conserved first and last residue.

J gene: TRBJ2-7
V gene: TRBV2
CDR3 protein: ASRPPSGGSYEQY

J gene: TRBJ2-2
V gene: TRBV4-1
CDR3 protein: ASTGRLASTGELF

J gene: TRBJ2-6
V gene: TRBV29-1
CDR3 protein: SVGTGGTGANVLT

J gene: TRBJ2-7
V gene: TRBV5-1
CDR3 protein: ASSVPGQGSVEQY

J gene: TRBJ1-3
V gene: TRBV5-1
CDR3 protein: ASSYQQGSGNTIY

J gene: TRBJ1-5
V gene: TRBV7-6
CDR3 protein: ASSPGGGTQPQH

J gene: TRBJ2-7
V gene: TRBV5-1
CDR3 protein: ASSLYHEQY

J gene: TRBJ2-7
V gene: TRBV2
CDR3 protein: ASSQEGRGLPYEQY

J gene: TRBJ2-3
V gene: TRBV5-1
CDR3 protein: ASSLELAGGQDTQY

J gene: TRBJ2-1
V gene: TRBV18
CDR3 protein: ASSAGNEQF

J gene: TRBJ1-3
V gene: TRBV15
CDR3 protein: ATSRHAPGIGSGNTIY

J gene: TRBJ1-4
V gene: TRBV5-1
CDR3 protein: ASSLARLGQVNEKLF

J gene: TRBJ1-1
V gene: TRBV2
CDR3 protein: ASSPTGWGTEAF

J gene: TRBJ2-7
V gene: TRBV7-2
CDR3 protein: ASSLPSSGGAYEQY

J gene: TRBJ2-2
V gene: TRBV11-2
CDR3 protein: ASSLRRNTGELF

J gene: TRBJ2-7
V gene: TRBV7-9
CDR3 protein: ASSSTSGGARSYEQY

J gene: TRBJ1-4
V gene: TRBV7-2
CDR3 protein: ASSRTGFNEKLF

J gene: TRBJ1-1
V gene: TRBV25-1
CDR3 protein: ASRKKTLRHAEAF

J gene: TRBJ2-2
V gene: TRBV5-1
CDR3 protein: ASSMLAGGNTGELF

J gene: TRBJ2-2
V gene: TRBV7-2
CDR3 protein: ASSSWTNSNTGELF

J gene: TRBJ1-3
V gene: TRBV5-6
CDR3 protein: ASSLITGTGANTIY

J gene: TRBJ2-1
V gene: TRBV19
CDR3 protein: ASSISGQTSSYNEQF

J gene: TRBJ1-2
V gene: TRBV19
CDR3 protein: ASSMGRVRGYT

J gene: TRBJ2-7
V gene: TRBV7-9
CDR3 protein: ASSFDRGEQY

J gene: TRBJ2-2
V gene: TRBV7-9
CDR3 protein: ASSLARDTGELF

J gene: TRBJ1-2
V gene: TRBV5-8
CDR3 protein: ASSLVRLNYGYT

J gene: TRBJ2-7
V gene: TRBV7-2
CDR3 protein: ASSLGTTFYEQY

J gene: TRBJ2-1
V gene: TRBV6-5
CDR3 protein: ASSSGQLNGNEQF

J gene: TRBJ1-5
V gene: TRBV18
CDR3 protein: ASSPPGGRPQH

J gene: TRBJ1-1
V gene: TRBV6-5
CDR3 protein: ASSYGPDTPNTEAF

J gene: TRBJ2-2
V gene: TRBV7-2
CDR3 protein: ASSLVVAGELF

J gene: TRBJ1-1
V gene: TRBV18
CDR3 protein: ASSPEQGGTEAF

J gene: TRBJ2-7
V gene: TRBV11-2
CDR3 protein: ASSLLAGGTYEQY

J gene: TRBJ1-3
V gene: TRBV9
CDR3 protein: ASSAGTAGTSGNTIY

J gene: TRBJ1-1
V gene: TRBV11-3
CDR3 protein: ASSLGPGTEAF

J gene: TRBJ2-3
V gene: TRBV9
CDR3 protein: ASSVAGDTQY

J gene: TRBJ1-1
V gene: TRBV5-1
CDR3 protein: ASSLEGSYRTNTEAF

J gene: TRBJ2-3
V gene: TRBV4-2
CDR3 protein: ASSQDRQGSTDTQY

J gene: TRBJ2-1
V gene: TRBV7-2
CDR3 protein: ASSPQGASGSEQF

J gene: TRBJ2-7
V gene: TRBV5-1
CDR3 protein: ASSLGQVLSYEQY

J gene: TRBJ2-7
V gene: TRBV7-9
CDR3 protein: ASSIHSGGPAYEQY

J gene: TRBJ1-2
V gene: TRBV7-6
CDR3 protein: ASSLFEADGYT

J gene: TRBJ1-2
V gene: TRBV2
CDR3 protein: ASIREENGYT

J gene: TRBJ2-2
V gene: TRBV29-1
CDR3 protein: SVTGNTGELF

J gene: .
V gene: TRBV6-6
CDR3 protein: ASSYSLEQY

J gene: TRBJ1-4
V gene: TRBV5-4
CDR3 protein: ASSLQGATEKLF

J gene: TRBJ1-2
V gene: TRBV18
CDR3 protein: ASSPPDQGEGYT

J gene: TRBJ2-4
V gene: TRBV11-3
CDR3 protein: ASSLDRAKNIQY

J gene: TRBJ2-7
V gene: TRBV6-1
CDR3 protein: ASSEGRDYEQY